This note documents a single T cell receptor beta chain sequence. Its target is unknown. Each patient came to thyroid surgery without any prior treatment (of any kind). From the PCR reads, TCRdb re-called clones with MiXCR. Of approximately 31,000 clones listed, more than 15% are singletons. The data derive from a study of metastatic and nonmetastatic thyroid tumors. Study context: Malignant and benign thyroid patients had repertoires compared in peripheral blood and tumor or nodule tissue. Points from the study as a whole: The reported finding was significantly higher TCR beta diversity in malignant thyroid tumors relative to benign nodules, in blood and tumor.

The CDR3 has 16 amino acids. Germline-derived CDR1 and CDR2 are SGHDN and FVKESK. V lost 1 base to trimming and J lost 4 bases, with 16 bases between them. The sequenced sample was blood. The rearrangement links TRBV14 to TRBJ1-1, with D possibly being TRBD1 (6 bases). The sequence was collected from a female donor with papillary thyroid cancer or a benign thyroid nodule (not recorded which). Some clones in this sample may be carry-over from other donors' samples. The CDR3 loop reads CASSQGWQGSGTEAFF. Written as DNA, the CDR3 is TGTGCCAGCAGCCAAGGGTGGCAGGGGTCAGGCACTGAAGCTTTCTTT. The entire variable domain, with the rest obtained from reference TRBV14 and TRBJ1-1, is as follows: EAGVTQFPSHSVIEKGQTVTLRCDPISGHDNLYWYRRVMGKEIKFLLHFVKESKQDESGMPNNRFLAERTGGTYSTLKVQPAELEDSGVYFCASSQGWQGSGTEAFFGQGTRLTVV.